The clone carrying this TCR beta chain has a handful of counts. Its antigen is not known. The data originate from a study of cytomegalovirus exposure and HLA in healthy donors. Study-wide points: Cytomegalovirus association was listed for around 170 TCR beta chains.

V shed 7 bases, J shed 8 bases, and the junction held 9 bases outside the gene matches. The CDR3 extends over 14 amino acids. Looked up from germline, CDR1 is MNHNY and CDR2 is SVGAGI (reference sequence). The study ran its PCR with 60 Vbeta and 13 Jbeta primers. The assay was immunoSEQ multiplex PCR, and TCRdb's table has in-frame clones only and misses some. The sample contains more than 150,000 clones, 60% to 80% of which appear only once. The receptor was isolated from a woman aged 35 to 49 in good health and CMV-seropositive. Material for sequencing was PBMCs. V usage is TRBV6-6 and J usage is TRBJ1-2, with 11 bases matching TRBD1. The CDR3 protein is CASTLGQGAGGYTF. Here the CDR3 DNA reads TGTGCCAGCACCCTCGGACAGGGGGCAGGAGGCTACACCTTC.